The next 20 T cell receptor beta chains were all read from a single sample in a study of cytomegalovirus exposure and HLA in healthy donors. A multiplex PCR was run with 60 Vbeta primers and 13 Jbeta primers. The data were produced by immunoSEQ multiplex PCR, yet TCRdb's version contains in-frame clones alone and is incomplete. The sample holds over 150,000 clones; less than 85% are singletons and the top ten take 4.8%. Sequencing was performed on PBMCs. The receptors come from a young man in good health and CMV-seronegative.

The CDR3 loop reads CASSLAGNQPQHF. As DNA, the CDR3 is TGTGCCAGCAGTTTGGCGGGGAATCAGCCCCAGCATTTT. The V call is TRBV28, the J call TRBJ1-5, with D hard to call. V lost 3 bases to trimming and J lost 4 bases, with 7 bases between them. Germline V gene lookup returns CDR1 MDHEN and CDR2 SYDVKM. The length of the CDR3 is 13 residues.

As regards this clone: The sample contains more than one DNA sequence encoding this CDR3. The rearrangement links TRBV7-9 to TRBJ2-7; 12 bases are a match to TRBD1. With 5 bases clipped from V and 5 bases from J, the junction kept 13 bases outside the gene matches. The V gene's germline CDR1 is SEHNR and CDR2 FQNEAQ (reference sequence). The CDR3 loop spans 17 amino acids. The CDR3 DNA reads TGTGCCAGCAGCGTAAGAGGGGGGGACAGGGGGCTACACGAGCAGTACTTC. Translating gives CASSVRGGDRGLHEQYF.

This chain uses TRBV4-3 with TRBJ2-7; TRBD1 aligns across 9 bases. CDR1 is LGHNA, CDR2 YSLEER, per germline. V dropped 0 bases and J dropped 2; count of bases not matched to a gene: 2. CDR3 length equals 15 residues. CDR3 nucleotide sequence: TGCGCCAGCAGCCAAGATGGGACAGGGCCCTACGAGCAGTACTTC. Its protein product is CASSQDGTGPYEQYF.

The chain links TRBV6-5 to TRBJ2-5, with D perhaps matching TRBD1 (5 bases). From germline, CDR1 is MNHEY and CDR2 SVGAGI. V lost 3 bases to trimming and J lost 7 bases, with 9 bases between them. The CDR3 runs to 12 residues. CDR3 protein: CASSYGQGTQYF. CDR3 nucleotides: TGTGCCAGCAGTTATGGGCAGGGGACCCAGTACTTC.

The chain uses TRBV7-8 and TRBJ2-7, with no clear D. The germline gives CDR1 SGHVS, CDR2 FQNEAQ. V lost 2 bases to trimming and J lost 4 bases, with 12 bases between them. The CDR3 totals 14 residues. In nucleotides, the CDR3 is TGTGCCAGCAGCTTAACTAAACGGAGATACGAGCAGTACTTC. Its translation: CASSLTKRRYEQYF.

On this clone: In the same sample, other DNA sequences code for this CDR3. The rearrangement joins TRBV5-1 to TRBJ2-5; D gene ambiguous. Germline CDR1 reads SGHRS; CDR2 reads YFSETQ. This CDR3 is built from 11 residues. Trimming cost V 4 bases and J 2 bases, with 3 bases left between them. The CDR3 is CASSLQETQYF. DNA for the CDR3: TGCGCCAGCAGCCTACAAGAGACCCAGTACTTC.

As DNA, the CDR3 is TGCGCCAGCCGACAGGCAACTAATGAAAAACTGTTTTTT. Amino acids: CASRQATNEKLFF. The rearrangement joins TRBV5-1 to TRBJ1-4, with TRBD1 as a possible D gene (6 bases). CDR3 length: 13 amino acids. Germline CDR1 SGHRS, CDR2 YFSETQ. The V gene lost 7 bases and the J gene lost 0 bases, with 7 bases spanning the gap.

The V and J genes are TRBV2 and TRBJ1-2; the match to TRBD1 covers 8 bases. There are 13 residues in the CDR3. V lost 7 bases and J lost 8; bases outside the gene matches: 9. Germline lookup yields CDR1 SNHLY and CDR2 FYNNEI. In DNA, the CDR3 is TGTGCCAGCACCGGGCAGGGGGCAGGGGGCTACACCTTC. Translated, it gives CASTGQGAGGYTF.

The chain combines TRBV4-3 with TRBJ2-7; 10 nucleotides match TRBD2. Germline CDR1 and CDR2: LGHNA and YSLEER. V was clipped by 4 bases and J by 0 bases; unmatched bases: 9. CDR3 length: 17 amino acids. The CDR3 bases are TGCGCCAGCAGCCCTAGGGTAGCGGGAGGCAACTCCTACGAGCAGTACTTC. Its translation is CASSPRVAGGNSYEQYF.

This clone was picked up one time. This chain uses TRBV6-6 with TRBJ2-1; D may be TRBD1 (6 bases). The CDR3 sequence is 15 residues long. Deletions cut 5 bases from V and 5 bases from J, with 16 bases between. In germline, CDR1 is MNHNY, CDR2 SVGAGI (reference sequence). This chain's CDR3 is CASSTTGLRNNEQFF. DNA for the CDR3: TGTGCCAGCAGTACTACAGGGTTGAGGAACAATGAGCAGTTCTTC.

V usage is TRBV19 and J usage is TRBJ2-3; perhaps TRBD2 as D (6 bases). This CDR3 is built from 15 residues. Germline V lookup: CDR1 LNHDA, CDR2 SQIVND (reference sequence). V lost 3 bases to trimming and J lost 7 bases, with 17 bases between them. CDR3 coding DNA: TGTGCCAGTAGTATGATGGGAGGCCCGGATTATACGCAGTATTTT. The encoded protein is CASSMMGGPDYTQYF.

This chain links TRBV30 with TRBJ2-7; D is undetermined. Germline V gene lookup returns CDR1 GTSNPN and CDR2 SVGIG (reference sequence). Trimming removed 5 bases at V and 9 bases at J, with 14 bases between. The CDR3 has 11 amino acids. The CDR3 DNA reads TGTGCCTGGGGCGGTCTAGAGGCGCAGTACTTC. Amino acid sequence: CAWGGLEAQYF.

The chain is built from TRBV28 and TRBJ2-7, with D perhaps TRBD1 (6 bases). The CDR3 consists of 11 residues. V was shortened by 7 bases and J by 8 bases, with 12 bases between the two germline ends. Germline CDR1 and CDR2: MDHEN and SYDVKM. CDR3 in amino acids: CASTLQGKQYF. In DNA, the CDR3 is TGTGCCAGCACCCTACAGGGCAAGCAGTACTTC. Supplemented by reference TRBV28 and TRBJ2-7, the full variable domain reads DVKVTQSSRYLVKRTGEKVFLECVQDMDHENMFWYRQDPGLGLRLIYFSYDVKMKEKGDIPEGYSVSREKKERFSLILESASTNQTSMYLCASTLQGKQYFGPGTRLTVT.

This clone was seen just once. The chain combines TRBV29-1 with TRBJ1-2; D is unclear. V was cut by 0 bases and J by 6 bases, with 8 bases left in between. This CDR3 has 12 amino acids. Per the germline V gene, CDR1 is SQVTM and CDR2 is ANQGSEA. DNA for the CDR3: TGCAGCGTTGAAGATAACCGGGATGGCTACACCTTC. It translates to CSVEDNRDGYTF.

Written as DNA, the CDR3 is TGTGCCACCGATTACAGACAGAGCAATCAGCCCCAGCATTTT. It yields the protein CATDYRQSNQPQHF. The genes are TRBV10-3 and TRBJ1-5, with D possibly being TRBD1 (5 bases). This CDR3 has 14 amino acids. V shed 10 bases and J shed 1 base, with 14 bases lying between them. Germline V CDR1 and CDR2: ENHRY, SYGVKD.

The chain combines TRBV9 with TRBJ1-1; TRBD1 matches 8 bases. Per the germline V gene, CDR1 is SGDLS and CDR2 is YYNGEE. The ends lost 0 bases at V and 6 bases at J; junction bases unmatched: 10. This CDR3 has 16 residues. The CDR3 spells CASSVATGQGGPEAFF. As DNA, the CDR3 is TGTGCCAGCAGCGTAGCTACTGGACAGGGAGGTCCTGAAGCTTTCTTT.

The chain links TRBV5-1 to TRBJ2-3; D ambiguous. CDR1 and CDR2 (germline): SGHRS, YFSETQ. Between the trimmed V and J ends, which lost 6 bases and 6 bases, there was a span of 14 bases. The CDR3 sequence is 13 residues long. The CDR3 nucleotides read TGCGCCAGCAAGGAGCCGGCTCAGGATACGCAGTATTTT. Amino acids: CASKEPAQDTQYF.

V and J are TRBV5-1 and TRBJ1-2; D ambiguous. Trimming stripped 0 bases from V and 3 bases from J, with 12 bases between. CDR1 and CDR2 from the germline V gene are SGHRS and YFSETQ. This CDR3 spans 15 amino acids. This chain's CDR3 is CASSLVTGRYYGYTF. The CDR3 region has the DNA TGCGCCAGCAGCTTGGTTACCGGGAGATACTATGGCTACACCTTC.

About this clone itself: This CDR3 is also generated by other DNA sequences in the sample. The chain links TRBV5-6 to TRBJ2-7; 7 nucleotides align to TRBD1. The germline V gene encodes CDR1 SGHDT and CDR2 YYEEEE. CDR3 size: 14 residues. The V and J ends lost 1 base and 1 base, in that order; junction bases with no gene match: 2. CDR3 sequence reads: CASSLRDSSYEQYF. DNA for the CDR3: TGTGCCAGCAGCTTGCGGGACAGTTCCTACGAGCAGTACTTC.

The chain couples TRBV7-6 to TRBJ2-1, with 7 nucleotides matching TRBD1. V dropped 4 bases and J dropped 5; count of bases not matched to a gene: 5. CDR3 length: 14 residues. Germline CDR1 and CDR2: SGHVS and FNYEAQ. CDR3 sequence reads: CASSYGTDDNEQFF. CDR3 in DNA: TGTGCCAGCAGCTATGGGACAGATGACAATGAGCAGTTCTTC.